This T cell receptor (beta chain) was retrieved from a study of blood T cell repertoires in COVID-19. Whole-study context: Some COVID-19 samples were acute and others convalescent; all came from the United States, Italy and Spain. T cells, B-cell-depleted T cells, or PBMCs provided the cDNA or gDNA that served as material.

Original processing methods: Amplification with reference gene primers provided the estimates of nucleated cell counts. The table came from immunoSEQ multiplex PCR; TCRdb's copy has only in-frame clones and leaves some out. Clonal size and the V and J genes are those of that table, whereas D and trimming came from the DNA. The repertoire consists of some 150,000 clones, with approximately 83% occurring once and the leading ten covering 25% to 30%. The sample comprised peripheral blood. This receptor was identified in a woman aged 55-69 years with acute or convalescent COVID-19.

The CDR3 DNA is TGTGCCAGCAGCTTATCGTTCCCACGGGGTGGCGGGGAGCTGTTTTTT. This codes for CASSLSFPRGGGELFF. This chain connects TRBV7-9 to TRBJ2-2, with D tentatively TRBD2 (5 bases). The V end was cut by 2 bases, the J end by 7 bases, with 17 bases between. Germline V gene lookup returns CDR1 SEHNR and CDR2 FQNEAQ (reference sequence). There are 16 residues in the CDR3.